This T cell receptor beta chain originates from a study of blood T cell repertoires in COVID-19. Study details: T cells, B-cell-depleted T cells, or PBMCs supplied cDNA or gDNA.

Germline V gene lookup returns CDR1 SGHRS and CDR2 YFSETQ. Trimming took off 2 bases at V and 4 bases at J, with 14 bases between the two ends. CDR3 size: 15 residues. Participants spanned ages about 18 to 90 years and resided in around 25 US areas. Cohort allocation depended upon clinical history that participants reported. The authors' processing: Reference gene primer amplification gave estimated nucleated cell counts. Using immunoSEQ multiplex PCR, the repertoire was profiled, and TCRdb retains in-frame clones only, with some absent. V and J calls and clone size follow that table, whereas D and trimming were derived from the DNA. The sample shows a few hundred thousand clones, about 84% of them seen only once.

The chain recombines TRBV5-1 with TRBJ2-3; D perhaps matches TRBD1 (7 bases). Sequenced material: PBMCs or T cells enriched from blood (not recorded which). This receptor was obtained from a middle-aged woman with acute COVID-19. CDR3: CASSFGIRGADTQYF. The DNA for the CDR3 is TGCGCCAGCAGCTTCGGTATCAGGGGGGCAGATACGCAGTATTTT. The full variable domain, completed using reference TRBV5-1 and TRBJ2-3, is KAGVTQTPRYLIKTRGQQVTLSCSPISGHRSVSWYQQTPGQGLQFLFEYFSETQRNKGNFPGRFSGRQFSNSRSEMNVSTLELGDSALYLCASSFGIRGADTQYFGPGTRLTVL.